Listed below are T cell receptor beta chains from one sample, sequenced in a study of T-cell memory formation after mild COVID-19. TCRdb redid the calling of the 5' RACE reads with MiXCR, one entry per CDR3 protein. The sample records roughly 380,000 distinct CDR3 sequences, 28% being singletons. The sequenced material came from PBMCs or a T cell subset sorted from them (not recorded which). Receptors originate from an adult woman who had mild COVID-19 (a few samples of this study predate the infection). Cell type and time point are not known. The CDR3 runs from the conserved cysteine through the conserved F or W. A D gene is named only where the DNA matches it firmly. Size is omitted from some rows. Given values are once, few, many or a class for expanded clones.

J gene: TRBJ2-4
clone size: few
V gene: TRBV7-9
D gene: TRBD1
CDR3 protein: CASSLGQGETKNIQYF
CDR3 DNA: TGTGCCAGCAGCTTAGGACAGGGGGAAACCAAAAACATTCAGTACTTC

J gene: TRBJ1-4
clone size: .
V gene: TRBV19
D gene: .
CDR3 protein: CASSSQGNEKLFF
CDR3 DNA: TGTGCCAGTAGTAGCCAGGGAAATGAAAAACTGTTTTTT

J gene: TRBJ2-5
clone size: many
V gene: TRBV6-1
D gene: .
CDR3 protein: CASSEYGGQETQYF
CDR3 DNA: TGTGCCAGCAGTGAATATGGGGGACAAGAGACCCAGTACTTC

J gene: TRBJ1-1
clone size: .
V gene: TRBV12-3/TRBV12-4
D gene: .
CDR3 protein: CASSLVLRAEAFF
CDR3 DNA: TGTGCCAGCAGTTTAGTACTGCGTGCTGAAGCTTTCTTT

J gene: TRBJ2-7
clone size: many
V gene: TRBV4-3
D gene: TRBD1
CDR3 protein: CASSPQGTQVIYEQYF
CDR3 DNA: TGCGCCAGCAGCCCACAGGGGACCCAGGTTATCTACGAGCAGTACTTC

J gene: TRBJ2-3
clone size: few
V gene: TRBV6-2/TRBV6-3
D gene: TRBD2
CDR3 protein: CASSYSSGLAGGNTQYF
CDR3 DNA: TGTGCCAGCAGTTACTCGTCGGGACTAGCGGGAGGGAATACGCAGTATTTT

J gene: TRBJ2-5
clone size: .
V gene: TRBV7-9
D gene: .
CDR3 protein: CASSLGRAGRAETQYF
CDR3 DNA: TGTGCCAGCAGCTTAGGTCGGGCGGGCCGCGCGGAGACCCAGTACTTC

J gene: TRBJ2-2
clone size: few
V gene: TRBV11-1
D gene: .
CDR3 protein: CASSLVGLSSTGELFF
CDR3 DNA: TGTGCCAGCAGCTTAGTCGGCCTTTCGTCGACCGGGGAGCTGTTTTTT

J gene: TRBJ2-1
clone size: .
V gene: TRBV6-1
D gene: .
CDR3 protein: CASSEGRPNEQFF
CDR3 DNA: TGTGCCAGCAGTGAAGGACGCCCGAATGAGCAGTTCTTC

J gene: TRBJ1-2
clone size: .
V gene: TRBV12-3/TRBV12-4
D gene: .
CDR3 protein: CASSRTGVVGYGYTF
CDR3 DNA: TGTGCCAGCAGTCGTACGGGAGTCGTGGGCTATGGCTACACCTTC

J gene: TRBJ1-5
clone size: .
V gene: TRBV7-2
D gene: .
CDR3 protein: CASSLQVQPQHF
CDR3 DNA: TGTGCCAGCAGCCTACAGGTCCAGCCCCAGCATTTT

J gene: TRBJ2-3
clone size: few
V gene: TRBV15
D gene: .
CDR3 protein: CATSREGSDTQYF
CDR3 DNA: TGTGCCACCAGCAGAGAGGGGTCGGATACGCAGTATTTT

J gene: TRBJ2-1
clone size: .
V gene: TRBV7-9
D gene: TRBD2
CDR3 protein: CASTGLAGSYNEQFF
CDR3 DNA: TGTGCCAGCACCGGACTAGCGGGGTCCTACAATGAGCAGTTCTTC

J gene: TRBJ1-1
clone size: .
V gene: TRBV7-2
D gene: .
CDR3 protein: CASSLETARLVF
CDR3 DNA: TGTGCCAGCAGCTTAGAAACGGCCCGGTTGGTCTTT

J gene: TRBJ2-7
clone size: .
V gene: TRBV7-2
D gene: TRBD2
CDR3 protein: CASSFQTSGESYEQYF
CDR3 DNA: TGTGCCAGCAGCTTCCAAACTAGCGGGGAATCCTACGAGCAGTACTTC

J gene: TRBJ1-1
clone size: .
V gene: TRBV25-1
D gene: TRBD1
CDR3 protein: CASSLQGIGTEAFF
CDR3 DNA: TGTGCCAGCAGTCTACAGGGGATAGGCACTGAAGCTTTCTTT

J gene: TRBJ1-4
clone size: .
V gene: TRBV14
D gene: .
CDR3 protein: CASSQTGANEKLFF
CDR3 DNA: TGTGCCAGCAGCCAAACCGGGGCTAATGAAAAACTGTTTTTT

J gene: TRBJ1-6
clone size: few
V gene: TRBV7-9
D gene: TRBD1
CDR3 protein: CASSPPAGGRNSPLHF
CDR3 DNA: TGTGCCAGCAGCCCCCCGGCAGGGGGACGGAATTCACCCCTCCACTTT

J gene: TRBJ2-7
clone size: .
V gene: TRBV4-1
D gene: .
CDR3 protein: CASSPGGGGAFYEQYF
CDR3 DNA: TGCGCCAGCAGCCCCGGAGGTGGGGGAGCATTCTACGAGCAGTACTTC

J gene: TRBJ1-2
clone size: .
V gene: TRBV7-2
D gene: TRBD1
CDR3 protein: CASSLAGTGGRGSGYTF
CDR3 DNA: TGTGCCAGCAGCTTAGCAGGGACAGGGGGCCGAGGATCTGGCTACACCTTC

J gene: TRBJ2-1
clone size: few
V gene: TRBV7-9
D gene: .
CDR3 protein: CASRPTASGNEQFF
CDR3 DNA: TGTGCCAGCAGGCCGACTGCCTCGGGAAATGAGCAGTTCTTC

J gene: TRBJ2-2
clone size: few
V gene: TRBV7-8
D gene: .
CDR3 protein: CASSLTRGTPGELFF
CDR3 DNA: TGTGCCAGCAGCTTAACTAGGGGGACACCCGGGGAGCTGTTTTTT

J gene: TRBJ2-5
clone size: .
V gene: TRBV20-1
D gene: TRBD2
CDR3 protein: CSARLAGAIQETQYF
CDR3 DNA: TGCAGTGCTAGACTAGCGGGAGCCATCCAAGAGACCCAGTACTTC

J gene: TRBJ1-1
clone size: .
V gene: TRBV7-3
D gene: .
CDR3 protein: CASSLTPGVGTEAFF
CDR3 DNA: TGTGCCAGCAGCTTAACTCCAGGGGTTGGGACTGAAGCTTTCTTT

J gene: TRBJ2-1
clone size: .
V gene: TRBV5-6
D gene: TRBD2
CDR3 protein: CASSTLAGGYNEQFF
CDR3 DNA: TGTGCCAGTAGCACATTAGCGGGAGGCTACAATGAGCAGTTCTTC

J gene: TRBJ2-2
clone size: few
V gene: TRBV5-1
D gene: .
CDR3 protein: CASSGYDGNTGELFF
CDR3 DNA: TGCGCCAGCAGCGGGTACGACGGTAACACCGGGGAGCTGTTTTTT

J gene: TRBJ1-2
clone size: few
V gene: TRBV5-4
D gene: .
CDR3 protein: CASSLDRKPGYTF
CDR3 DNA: TGTGCCAGCAGCTTGGACAGGAAGCCTGGCTACACCTTC

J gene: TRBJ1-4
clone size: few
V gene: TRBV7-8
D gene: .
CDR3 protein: CASSPTGSNEKLFF
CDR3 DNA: TGTGCCAGCAGCCCCACAGGGTCTAATGAAAAACTGTTTTTT

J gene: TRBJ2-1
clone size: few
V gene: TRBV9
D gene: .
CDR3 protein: CASSVEGGVGRFNEQFF
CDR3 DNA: TGTGCCAGCAGCGTAGAAGGTGGGGTGGGTCGTTTCAATGAGCAGTTCTTC

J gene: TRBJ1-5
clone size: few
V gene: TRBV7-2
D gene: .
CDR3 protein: CASSLAGRVSNQPQHF
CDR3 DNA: TGTGCCAGCAGCTTAGCGGGCAGGGTAAGCAATCAGCCCCAGCATTTT

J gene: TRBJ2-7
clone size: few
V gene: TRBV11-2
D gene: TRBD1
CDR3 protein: CASSLDRGRPYEQYF
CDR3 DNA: TGTGCCAGCAGCCTAGACAGGGGGCGGCCCTACGAGCAGTACTTC

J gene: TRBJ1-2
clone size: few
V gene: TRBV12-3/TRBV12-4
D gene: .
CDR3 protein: CASSLARNNGYTF
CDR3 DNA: TGTGCCAGCAGTTTAGCCAGGAATAATGGCTACACCTTC

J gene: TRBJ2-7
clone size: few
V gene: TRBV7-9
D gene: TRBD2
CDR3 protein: CASSLVPLAGNSYEQYF
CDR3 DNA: TGTGCCAGCAGCTTAGTGCCACTAGCGGGCAACTCCTACGAGCAGTACTTC

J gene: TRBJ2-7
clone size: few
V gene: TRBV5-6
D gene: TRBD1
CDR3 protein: CATTAGTGVHEQYF
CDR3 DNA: TGTGCCACAACAGCCGGGACAGGCGTTCACGAGCAGTACTTC

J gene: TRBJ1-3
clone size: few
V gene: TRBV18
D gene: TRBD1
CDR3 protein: CASSPTGNLAGNTIYF
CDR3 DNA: TGTGCCAGCTCACCGACAGGGAATTTAGCTGGAAACACCATATATTTT

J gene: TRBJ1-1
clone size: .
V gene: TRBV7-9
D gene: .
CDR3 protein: CASSPNKNTEAFF
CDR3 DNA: TGTGCCAGCAGCCCGAATAAGAACACTGAAGCTTTCTTT

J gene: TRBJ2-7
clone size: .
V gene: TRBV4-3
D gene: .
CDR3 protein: CASSQGVVGSYEQYF
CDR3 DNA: TGCGCCAGCAGCCAAGGGGTAGTGGGCTCCTACGAGCAGTACTTC

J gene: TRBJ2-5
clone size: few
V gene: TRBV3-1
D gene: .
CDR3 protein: CASSQDPGRAGETQYF
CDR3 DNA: TGTGCCAGCAGCCAAGATCCGGGCAGGGCTGGAGAGACCCAGTACTTC

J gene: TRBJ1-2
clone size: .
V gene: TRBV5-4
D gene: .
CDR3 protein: CASSPKDHYGYTF
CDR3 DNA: TGTGCCAGCAGCCCTAAAGACCACTATGGCTACACCTTC

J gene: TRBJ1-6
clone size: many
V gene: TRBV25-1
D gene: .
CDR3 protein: CASSSSGRDSPLHF
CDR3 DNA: TGTGCCAGCAGTTCATCGGGTCGGGATTCACCCCTCCACTTT

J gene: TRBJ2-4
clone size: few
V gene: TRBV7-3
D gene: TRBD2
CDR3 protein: CASSLDGRLAEKNIQYF
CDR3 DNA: TGTGCCAGCAGCTTAGACGGGAGGCTAGCGGAAAAAAACATTCAGTACTTC

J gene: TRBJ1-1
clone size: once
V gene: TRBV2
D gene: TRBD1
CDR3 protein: CASSSRQGGRKNTEAFF
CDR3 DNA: TGTGCCAGCAGTTCTAGACAGGGAGGACGGAAGAACACTGAAGCTTTCTTT

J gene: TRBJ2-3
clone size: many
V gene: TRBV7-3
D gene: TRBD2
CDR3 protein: CASSSTPPGTSGSADTQYF
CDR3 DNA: TGTGCCAGCAGTTCCACTCCCCCAGGGACTAGCGGGAGCGCAGATACGCAGTATTTT

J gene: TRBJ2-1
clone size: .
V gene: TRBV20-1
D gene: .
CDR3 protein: CSAALGFADNEQFF
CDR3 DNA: TGCAGTGCTGCCCTCGGGTTTGCGGACAATGAGCAGTTCTTC

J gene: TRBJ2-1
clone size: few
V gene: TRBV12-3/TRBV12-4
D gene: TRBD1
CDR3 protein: CASSLRQGARNEQFF
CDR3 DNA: TGTGCCAGCAGTTTAAGACAGGGGGCGCGTAATGAGCAGTTCTTC

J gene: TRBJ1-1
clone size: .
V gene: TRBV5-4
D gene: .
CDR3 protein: CASSLVELSDTEAFF
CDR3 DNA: TGTGCCAGCAGCTTGGTCGAGCTATCTGACACTGAAGCTTTCTTT

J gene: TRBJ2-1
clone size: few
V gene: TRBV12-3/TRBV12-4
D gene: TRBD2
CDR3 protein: CASSWSGLAGGPSYNEQFF
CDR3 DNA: TGTGCCAGCAGTTGGTCGGGACTAGCGGGAGGGCCCTCCTACAATGAGCAGTTCTTC

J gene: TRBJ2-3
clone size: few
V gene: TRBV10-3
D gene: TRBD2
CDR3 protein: CAISVGGRPANTDTQYF
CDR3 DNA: TGTGCCATCAGTGTCGGCGGGAGGCCCGCTAACACAGATACGCAGTATTTT

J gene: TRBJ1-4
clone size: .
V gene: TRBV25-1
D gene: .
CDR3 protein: CASSVPTGVYEKLFF
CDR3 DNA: TGTGCCAGCAGTGTCCCGACCGGGGTATATGAAAAACTGTTTTTT

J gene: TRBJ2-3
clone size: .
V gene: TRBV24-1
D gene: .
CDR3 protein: CATSGGDPGTDTQYF
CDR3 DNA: TGTGCCACCAGTGGAGGTGATCCTGGCACAGATACGCAGTATTTT

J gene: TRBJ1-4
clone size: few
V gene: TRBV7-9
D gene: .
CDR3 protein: CASSLGWSGVFF
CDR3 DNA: TGTGCCAGCAGCTTAGGCTGGTCGGGAGTGTTTTTT

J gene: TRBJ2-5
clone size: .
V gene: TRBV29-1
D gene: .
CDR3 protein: CSVVRSGETQYF
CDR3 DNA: TGCAGCGTTGTAAGGTCAGGGGAGACCCAGTACTTC

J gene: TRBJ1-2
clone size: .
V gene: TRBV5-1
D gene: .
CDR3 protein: CASSLTGPGGYTF
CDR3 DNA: TGCGCCAGCAGCTTAACAGGGCCTGGAGGCTACACCTTC

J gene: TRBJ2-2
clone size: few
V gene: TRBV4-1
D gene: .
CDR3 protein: CASSPQNRDGTGELFF
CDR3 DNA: TGCGCCAGCAGCCCCCAGAATCGGGACGGCACCGGGGAGCTGTTTTTT

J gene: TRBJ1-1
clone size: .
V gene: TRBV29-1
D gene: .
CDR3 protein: CSALDRRGTEAFF
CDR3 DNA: TGCAGCGCCCTAGACAGGAGGGGCACTGAAGCTTTCTTT

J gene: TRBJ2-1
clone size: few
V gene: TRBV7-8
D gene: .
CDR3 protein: CASSFVVYNEQFF
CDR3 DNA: TGTGCCAGCAGCTTCGTAGTCTACAATGAGCAGTTCTTC

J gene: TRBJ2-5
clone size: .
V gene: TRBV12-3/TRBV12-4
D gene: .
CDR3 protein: CASSFTPETQYF
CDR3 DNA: TGTGCCAGCAGTTTTACCCCCGAAACCCAGTACTTC

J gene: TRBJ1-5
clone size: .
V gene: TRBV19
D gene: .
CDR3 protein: CASRGFGNQPQHF
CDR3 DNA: TGTGCCAGTAGGGGTTTTGGCAATCAGCCCCAGCATTTT